The present entry profiles one T cell receptor beta chain with its context. These data come from a study of technical replicates of blood from four donors. The data were produced by immunoSEQ multiplex PCR, yet TCRdb's version contains in-frame clones alone and is incomplete. The table has tens of thousands of clones, 95% to 97% seen once. V gave up 4 bases and J gave up 0 bases, with 9 bases separating them. The CDR3 is 14 residues long. CDR1 and CDR2 from the germline V gene are MNHEY and SVGAGI. This sequence was found in a human donor in good health. The chain joins TRBV6-5 to TRBJ1-1; D is unclear. Specimen: T cells isolated from PBMCs. The CDR3 DNA is TGTGCCAGCAGTTGGGGAGGAATGAACACTGAAGCTTTCTTT. It encodes CASSWGGMNTEAFF.